The 21 T cell receptor beta chains below were found in one sample sequenced in a study of OX40 agonist ivuxolimab in advanced cancers. The library was prepared using the immunoSEQ multiplex PCR assay. Drawn from immuneACCESS, this table holds only the in-frame rearrangements with V and J called that TCRdb kept. Clones are partly lost; checked studies trace under half to an unresolved V gene and leave the rest unexplained. The sample includes about 68,000 clones, with roughly nine tenths observed a single time. The ten largest account for just over 0.3% of the sample. The sample in question was CD4+ or CD8+ T cells sorted from blood, obtained in a trial of the OX40 agonist ivuxolimab. Every receptor here comes from an adult with an advanced solid tumor such as melanoma, head and neck, liver or kidney cancer.

This clone was counted a single time. Because the CDR3's place on the DNA is in doubt, the DNA is left out and the CDR3 is given as listed by TCRdb. The rearrangement links TRBV5-6 to TRBJ1-1; the D segment call TRBD1 is taken from the table without a DNA check. Germline V gene lookup returns CDR1 SGHDT and CDR2 YYEEEE. The CDR3 length is 17 residues, termini included. The CDR3 loop reads CASSPVSVSGGNTEAFF.

This clone has a single count. This chain uses TRBV11-2 with TRBJ2-5, with 7 bases that match TRBD2. The ends lost 5 bases at V and 5 bases at J; junction bases unmatched: 8. The CDR3 contains 14 residues. Germline V gene sequence: CDR1 SGHAT, CDR2 FQNNGV. The CDR3, as DNA: TGTGCCAGCAGCGCCCCTTCAGCGGGGGAGACCCAGTACTTC. Its translation: CASSAPSAGETQYF.

The rearrangement links TRBV7-2 to TRBJ2-1; 16 nucleotides line up with TRBD2. Germline CDR1 and CDR2: SGHTA and FQGNSA. V gave up 0 bases and J gave up 9 bases; unmatched junction bases: 5. CDR3 length: 17 amino acids. The CDR3 DNA is TGTGCCAGCAGCTTAGCGGGGACTAGCGGGAGGGAGGGTGAGCAGTTCTTC. Protein sequence: CASSLAGTSGREGEQFF.

The rearrangement joins TRBV28 to TRBJ1-2, with D possibly being TRBD1 (6 bases). This CDR3 contains 14 residues. Germline CDR1 and CDR2: MDHEN and SYDVKM. The V end lost 5 bases, the J end lost 2 bases, and 12 bases lay between the germline ends. CDR3 sequence (DNA): TGTGCCAGCAGTAAGGCAGGACAGAACTATGGCTACACCTTC. Its protein product is CASSKAGQNYGYTF.

This sequence joins TRBV7-3 and TRBJ2-1; perhaps D is TRBD1 or TRBD2 (5 bases each). Trimming shortened V by 4 bases and J by 8 bases, and 15 bases separated the two germline ends. The CDR3 spans 14 residues. CDR1 SGHTA and CDR2 FQGTGA come from the germline V gene. The CDR3 reads CASSSLSRGHEQFF. The CDR3 DNA follows: TGTGCCAGCAGCTCCCTTTCGAGGGGCCATGAGCAGTTCTTC.

The CDR3 DNA follows: TGTGCCAGCACCCAAGGGCCGGGGGCATATGGCTACACCTTC. The encoded protein is CASTQGPGAYGYTF. The chain links TRBV7-6 to TRBJ1-2; D is possibly TRBD1 (6 bases). The CDR3 covers 14 residues. Trimming stripped 7 bases from V and 5 bases from J, with 17 bases between. Germline CDR1 reads SGHVS; CDR2 reads FNYEAQ.

This chain uses TRBV19 with TRBJ1-3, with 11 positions matching TRBD1. The germline CDR1 and CDR2 sequences are LNHDA and SQIVND (reference sequence). The CDR3 runs to 17 residues. Trimming cost V 5 bases and J 2 bases; bases outside gene matches: 8. As DNA, the CDR3 is TGTGCCAGTAGTCCTGGAGGACAGGGGGCGGCTGGAAACACCATATATTTT. This encodes CASSPGGQGAAGNTIYF.

The chain carries TRBV19 and TRBJ2-1; a weak D match, TRBD2 (6 bases). The CDR3 covers 13 residues. Trimming pared 6 bases from V and 3 bases from J, leaving 9 bases between. Germline CDR1 reads LNHDA; CDR2 reads SQIVND (reference sequence). This CDR3 is CASSSSGYNEQFF. Written as DNA, the CDR3 is TGTGCCAGTAGCAGTAGCGGCTACAATGAGCAGTTCTTC.

This rearrangement joins TRBV11-3 to TRBJ1-4; unclear D gene. CDR1 and CDR2 (germline): SGHNT, YENEEA. The CDR3 totals 13 residues. V was cut by 5 bases and J by 8 bases, with 12 bases left in between. CDR3 sequence: CASSRSREEKLFF. The CDR3 nucleotides read TGTGCCAGCAGCCGTAGTCGGGAGGAAAAACTGTTTTTT.

J is TRBJ2-5 and V is TRBV7-9; TRBD2 matches at 12 bases. CDR1 is SEHNR and CDR2 is FQNEAQ in the germline V gene (reference sequence). V shed 2 bases, J shed 5 bases, and the junction held 3 bases outside the gene matches. This CDR3 contains 15 residues. CDR3 loop: CASSLPLAGGETQYF. CDR3 nucleotide sequence: TGTGCCAGCAGCTTACCGCTAGCGGGAGGGGAGACCCAGTACTTC.

The chain employs TRBV7-9 and TRBJ1-5, with D uncertain. The germline gives CDR1 SEHNR, CDR2 FQNEAQ (reference sequence). The ends were cut back, 5 bases at V and 2 bases at J, with 13 bases in the middle. The CDR3 totals 15 residues. CDR3 DNA sequence: TGTGCCAGCAGCAAGTCCACTTTGGGCAATCAGCCCCAGCATTTT. Protein sequence: CASSKSTLGNQPQHF. Drawing the rest from reference TRBV7-9 and TRBJ1-5, the complete variable domain is DTGVSQNPRHKITKRGQNVTFRCDPISEHNRLYWYRQTLGQGPEFLTYFQNEAQLEKSRLLSDRFSAERPKGSFSTLEIQRTEQGDSAMYLCASSKSTLGNQPQHFGDGTRLSIL.

This clone is medium-sized within its sample. The V gene is TRBV5-4, the J gene TRBJ1-1, with 7 bases identical to TRBD1. V lost 5 bases to trimming and J lost 1 base; unmatched junction nucleotides: 5. The CDR3 sequence is 14 residues long. CDR1 is SGHNT, CDR2 YYREEE, per germline (reference sequence). DNA of the CDR3: TGTGCCAGCAGACACAGGGGTGGGAACACTGAAGCTTTCTTT. Amino acids: CASRHRGGNTEAFF.

The chain combines TRBV21-1 with TRBJ2-1; whether TRBD2, the table's D call, matches the DNA was not checked. TRBV21-1 is a pseudogene locus. There are 19 residues in the CDR3. CDR3: CASSVPPGGRVPRGHEQFF. Here the CDR3 DNA reads TGTGCCAGCAGCGTCCCGCCTGGCGGGAGGGTGCCCCGCGGGCATGAGCAGTTCTTC.

The chain carries TRBV19 and TRBJ1-2; possibly TRBD1 for D (5 bases). This CDR3 has 16 amino acids. Germline V CDR1 and CDR2: LNHDA, SQIVND (reference sequence). The V end lost 4 bases, the J end lost 4 bases, and 19 bases lay between the germline ends. The CDR3 DNA reads TGTGCCAGTAGTAGGGAGTATCCCCCTGGGGCCTATGGCTACACCTTC. It specifies CASSREYPPGAYGYTF.

The rearrangement uses TRBV6-6 and TRBJ1-1, with a possible D match to TRBD1 (6 bases). Trimming removed 5 bases at V and 1 base at J, with 17 bases between. This CDR3 has 16 residues. CDR1 MNHNY and CDR2 SVGAGI come from the germline V gene (reference sequence). CDR3: CASSTNQQGANTEAFF. The CDR3 DNA follows: TGTGCCAGCAGTACGAACCAACAGGGTGCGAACACTGAAGCTTTCTTT.

The V and J genes are TRBV5-1 and TRBJ1-3, with D possibly being TRBD1 (6 bases). The V end lost 0 bases, the J end lost 4 bases, and 11 bases lay between the germline ends. CDR1 is SGHRS, CDR2 YFSETQ, per germline. The CDR3 contains 15 residues. Here the CDR3 reads CASSLAGTRGNTIYF. CDR3 bases: TGCGCCAGCAGCTTGGCCGGGACAAGAGGAAACACCATATATTTT. Variable domain in full (rest from reference TRBV5-1 and TRBJ1-3): KAGVTQTPRYLIKTRGQQVTLSCSPISGHRSVSWYQQTPGQGLQFLFEYFSETQRNKGNFPGRFSGRQFSNSRSEMNVSTLELGDSALYLCASSLAGTRGNTIYFGEGSWLTVV.

The chain carries TRBV19 and TRBJ2-3, with D possibly matching TRBD1 (6 bases). Deletions cut 4 bases from V and 8 bases from J, with 22 bases between. Per the germline V gene, CDR1 is LNHDA and CDR2 is SQIVND (reference sequence). The CDR3 covers 16 residues. CDR3 protein: CASSTGTSRPTGTQYF. DNA of the CDR3: TGTGCCAGTAGTACCGGGACATCAAGGCCCACCGGTACGCAGTATTTT.

The rearrangement uses TRBV29-1 and TRBJ1-1, with TRBD1 as a possible D gene (5 bases). The CDR3 is 13 residues long. V dropped 7 bases and J dropped 0 bases, with 12 bases sitting between them. Germline V gives CDR1 SQVTM, CDR2 ANQGSEA. CDR3 region: CSADQGMNTEAFF. As DNA, the CDR3 is TGCAGCGCCGACCAGGGAATGAACACTGAAGCTTTCTTT.

This sequence joins TRBV16 and TRBJ1-1, with no clear D. Trimming left V 0 bases short and J 1 base short, with 6 bases between. CDR3 length: 14 amino acids. Germline CDR1 reads KGHSY; CDR2 reads FQNENV. The DNA of the CDR3 is TGTGCCAGCAGCCAATCCGCGGGGAACACTGAAGCTTTCTTT. Translation: CASSQSAGNTEAFF. The variable domain in full, with the rest retrieved from reference TRBV16 and TRBJ1-1, is GEEVAQTPKHLVRGEGQKAKLYCAPIKGHSYVFWYQQVLKNEFKFLISFQNENVFDETGMPKERFSAKCLPNSPCSLEIQATKLEDSAVYFCASSQSAGNTEAFFGQGTRLTVV.

The chain is built from TRBV5-1 and TRBJ1-2, with D unresolved. The V and J ends lost 5 bases and 0 bases respectively, with 8 bases between them. CDR3 length equals 13 residues. The germline V gene has CDR1 SGHRS and CDR2 YFSETQ. The CDR3 DNA reads as TGCGCCAGCAGTCCAGGCGCTAACTATGGCTACACCTTC. Amino acid sequence: CASSPGANYGYTF.

This chain links TRBV19 with TRBJ1-3; 9 positions match TRBD1. The CDR3 covers 15 residues. Trimming removed 5 bases from V and 7 bases from J; junction bases left unmatched: 9. The germline CDR1 and CDR2 sequences are LNHDA and SQIVND (reference sequence). The CDR3 sequence is CASSPGQGMPNTIYF. The CDR3 nucleotides are TGTGCCAGTAGTCCTGGACAGGGGATGCCGAACACCATATATTTT.